A selection of T cell receptor beta chains follows, all from one sample in a study of blood T cell repertoires in COVID-19. Method: immunoSEQ multiplex PCR; TCRdb's copy keeps in-frame clones and lacks some. Here the sample spans 300,000 to 350,000 clones, roughly 90% being singletons. Sequencing input: PBMCs or T cells enriched from blood (not recorded which). Source of these receptors: a young woman who had recovered from COVID-19. Each CDR3 is given with its conserved first and last residue. D genes are given only for firm matches. The size of a clone is reported for some rows only, either as once, few or many, or as a class for expanded clones.

D gene: TRBD2; V gene: TRBV28; J gene: TRBJ2-3; clone size: .; CDR3 DNA: TGTGCCAGCAGGGCAGCGGGACGCACAGATACGCAGTATTTT; CDR3 protein: CASRAAGRTDTQYF
D gene: .; V gene: TRBV4-3; J gene: TRBJ2-1; clone size: .; CDR3 DNA: TGCGCCAGCAGCCAGTCGCACTCCAATGAGCAGTTCTTC; CDR3 protein: CASSQSHSNEQFF
D gene: TRBD2; V gene: TRBV5-6; J gene: TRBJ2-1; clone size: .; CDR3 DNA: TGTGCCAGCAGCTCCGGGACTAGCGGGAGGGGTCTTTGGAAGGAGCAGTTCTTC; CDR3 protein: CASSSGTSGRGLWKEQFF
D gene: .; V gene: TRBV24-1; J gene: TRBJ1-5; clone size: .; CDR3 DNA: TGTGCCACCGCTCGCGGGAATAGCAATCAGCCCCAGCATTTT; CDR3 protein: CATARGNSNQPQHF
D gene: TRBD2; V gene: TRBV11-2; J gene: TRBJ2-3; clone size: .; CDR3 DNA: TGTGCCAGCAGCTCCGACGGGGGGGACGGAAGGCCAGATACGCAGTATTTT; CDR3 protein: CASSSDGGDGRPDTQYF
D gene: TRBD1; V gene: TRBV11-2; J gene: TRBJ1-1; clone size: .; CDR3 DNA: TGTGCCAGCAGCTTACGGACAGGGGGCACTGAAGCTTTCTTT; CDR3 protein: CASSLRTGGTEAFF
D gene: .; V gene: TRBV6-5; J gene: TRBJ1-5; clone size: .; CDR3 DNA: TGTGCCAGCAGTAATTACCTATATCAGCCCCAGCATTTT; CDR3 protein: CASSNYLYQPQHF
D gene: .; V gene: TRBV30; J gene: TRBJ1-3; clone size: .; CDR3 DNA: TGTGCCTGGAGTGTAGAGGGCCGGAGCTCTGGAAACACCATATATTTT; CDR3 protein: CAWSVEGRSSGNTIYF
D gene: TRBD1; V gene: TRBV13; J gene: TRBJ1-2; clone size: .; CDR3 DNA: TGTGCCAGCAGTCAAAAAACAGGGGACTATGGCTACACCTTC; CDR3 protein: CASSQKTGDYGYTF
D gene: TRBD2; V gene: TRBV13; J gene: TRBJ2-7; clone size: .; CDR3 DNA: TGTGCCAGCAGCTTAGGACTAGCGGGAGAGTACGAGCAGTACTTC; CDR3 protein: CASSLGLAGEYEQYF
D gene: .; V gene: TRBV7-6; J gene: TRBJ2-7; clone size: .; CDR3 DNA: TGTGCCAGCAGCTTAGGGCATACCAGCTCCTACGAGCAGTACTTC; CDR3 protein: CASSLGHTSSYEQYF
D gene: TRBD1; V gene: TRBV2; J gene: TRBJ2-5; clone size: .; CDR3 DNA: TGTGCCAGCAGGGAAAGGACAGGCCTGACCCAAGAGACCCAGTACTTC; CDR3 protein: CASRERTGLTQETQYF
D gene: TRBD1; V gene: TRBV7-2; J gene: TRBJ1-5; clone size: .; CDR3 DNA: TGTGCCAGCAGCTGGGGGACAGGCAGCAATCAGCCCCAGCATTTT; CDR3 protein: CASSWGTGSNQPQHF
D gene: TRBD1; V gene: TRBV28; J gene: TRBJ1-1; clone size: .; CDR3 DNA: TGTGCCAGCAGTTTGTACAGGGGAACTGAAGCTTTCTTT; CDR3 protein: CASSLYRGTEAFF
D gene: .; V gene: TRBV2; J gene: TRBJ2-3; clone size: .; CDR3 DNA: TGTGCCAGCAGTAAGGGGCGCGGGGCAGATACGCAGTATTTT; CDR3 protein: CASSKGRGADTQYF
D gene: TRBD1; V gene: TRBV28; J gene: TRBJ1-4; clone size: few; CDR3 DNA: TGTGCCAGCAGACCCGGACAGGAGGAAAAACTGTTTTTT; CDR3 protein: CASRPGQEEKLFF
D gene: .; V gene: TRBV3-1/TRBV3-2; J gene: TRBJ1-6; clone size: few; CDR3 DNA: TGTGCCAGCAGCCAAGGGGCAGGGCCAGGCTCACCCCTCCACTTT; CDR3 protein: CASSQGAGPGSPLHF
D gene: TRBD1; V gene: TRBV7-2; J gene: TRBJ1-1; clone size: .; CDR3 DNA: TGTGCCAGCAGCTCCGGACAGGGGGGCGAAGCTTTCTTT; CDR3 protein: CASSSGQGGEAFF
D gene: TRBD2; V gene: TRBV4-1; J gene: TRBJ2-3; clone size: .; CDR3 DNA: TGCGCCAGCAGCCTTGGGACTAGCGGGGGGTTCACAGATACGCAGTATTTT; CDR3 protein: CASSLGTSGGFTDTQYF
D gene: TRBD1; V gene: TRBV30; J gene: TRBJ1-1; clone size: .; CDR3 DNA: TGTGCCTGGAGTGGGACAGGAATGAACACTGAAGCTTTCTTT; CDR3 protein: CAWSGTGMNTEAFF
D gene: TRBD2; V gene: TRBV7-2; J gene: TRBJ2-3; clone size: .; CDR3 DNA: TGTGCCAGCAGCAAAGAGTATCTAGCGGGAGGGGATACAGATACGCAGTATTTT; CDR3 protein: CASSKEYLAGGDTDTQYF
D gene: TRBD1; V gene: TRBV7-3; J gene: TRBJ1-1; clone size: .; CDR3 DNA: TGTGCCAGCAGCTCGAGAAGACAGGGGAACACTGAAGCTTTCTTT; CDR3 protein: CASSSRRQGNTEAFF
D gene: TRBD2; V gene: TRBV19; J gene: TRBJ2-1; clone size: .; CDR3 DNA: TGTGCCAGTACCCATGGGGGGGACCGGGACACTAGCGGGAGGCAGTTCTTC; CDR3 protein: CASTHGGDRDTSGRQFF
D gene: .; V gene: TRBV18; J gene: TRBJ2-5; clone size: .; CDR3 DNA: TGTGCCAGCTCACCAAGTGGGGCAGAGACCCAGTACTTC; CDR3 protein: CASSPSGAETQYF
D gene: .; V gene: TRBV5-5; J gene: TRBJ2-7; clone size: few; CDR3 DNA: TGTGCCAGCAGCGGCAGTCGGGGTAGCGGCATGACCTACGAGCAGTACTTC; CDR3 protein: CASSGSRGSGMTYEQYF
D gene: .; V gene: TRBV7-2; J gene: TRBJ2-7; clone size: .; CDR3 DNA: TGTGCCAGCAGCTTAGCGCCCGGGGGTGGCTACGAGCAGTACTTC; CDR3 protein: CASSLAPGGGYEQYF
D gene: .; V gene: TRBV6-2/TRBV6-3; J gene: TRBJ1-6; clone size: .; CDR3 DNA: TGTGCCAGCAGTTATCGCCAACCGGGGGGAATAACCTATAATTCACCCCTCCACTTT; CDR3 protein: CASSYRQPGGITYNSPLHF
D gene: TRBD1; V gene: TRBV9; J gene: TRBJ1-1; clone size: .; CDR3 DNA: TGTGCCAGCAGCGGGGGACAGGTTTATTCGAACACTGAAGCTTTCTTT; CDR3 protein: CASSGGQVYSNTEAFF
D gene: TRBD1; V gene: TRBV6-5; J gene: TRBJ1-2; clone size: once; CDR3 DNA: TGTGCCAGCAGTACTCGACAGGGGCTGGGCTATGGCTACACCTTC; CDR3 protein: CASSTRQGLGYGYTF
D gene: .; V gene: TRBV19; J gene: TRBJ2-6; clone size: .; CDR3 DNA: TGTGCCAGTAGTGCAGGGTCTGGGGCCAACGTCCTGACTTTC; CDR3 protein: CASSAGSGANVLTF
D gene: TRBD1; V gene: TRBV4-1; J gene: TRBJ1-5; clone size: .; CDR3 DNA: TGCGCCAGCAGCCAAGTTAAAGGGGGCCATCAGCCCCAGCATTTT; CDR3 protein: CASSQVKGGHQPQHF
D gene: .; V gene: TRBV21-1; J gene: TRBJ2-1; clone size: .; CDR3 DNA: TGTGCCAGCTGTGAGGGTGCTAGCTCCAACAATGAGCAGTTCTTC; CDR3 protein: CASCEGASSNNEQFF
D gene: .; V gene: TRBV2; J gene: TRBJ1-5; clone size: .; CDR3 DNA: TGTGCCAGCAGTGATCAGGGTTGGGTAGTTCAGCCCCAGCATTTT; CDR3 protein: CASSDQGWVVQPQHF
D gene: TRBD1; V gene: TRBV27; J gene: TRBJ1-5; clone size: .; CDR3 DNA: TGTGCTAGGCCATGCCCCCCCCCGAACAGGGGGCATGAGCAGCCCCAGCATTTT; CDR3 protein: CARPCPPPNRGHEQPQHF
D gene: TRBD1; V gene: TRBV28; J gene: TRBJ2-7; clone size: once; CDR3 DNA: TGTGCCAGCAGCCCAGGGGCAGGGGGGCAGTACTTC; CDR3 protein: CASSPGAGGQYF
D gene: .; V gene: TRBV9; J gene: TRBJ1-6; clone size: .; CDR3 DNA: TGTGCCAGCAGCGTAAGGGGTCTCCATTCACCCCTCCACTTT; CDR3 protein: CASSVRGLHSPLHF
D gene: .; V gene: TRBV12-5; J gene: TRBJ1-1; clone size: .; CDR3 DNA: TGTGCTAGTGGTTTATCAGGGCATGGTGAAGCTTTCTTT; CDR3 protein: CASGLSGHGEAFF
D gene: .; V gene: TRBV7-8; J gene: TRBJ1-3; clone size: .; CDR3 DNA: TGTGCCAGCAGCTTAATTCTACCGGGACTCTCTGGAAACACCATATATTTT; CDR3 protein: CASSLILPGLSGNTIYF
D gene: TRBD2; V gene: TRBV4-2; J gene: TRBJ2-7; clone size: few; CDR3 DNA: TGTGCCAGCAGCCAAATGGGACTAGTGGGGACCTACGAGCAGTACTTC; CDR3 protein: CASSQMGLVGTYEQYF
D gene: .; V gene: TRBV15; J gene: TRBJ2-1; clone size: .; CDR3 DNA: TGTGCCACCAGCAGTCGTAGAGGGCCTATTTCGTACAATGAGCAGTTCTTC; CDR3 protein: CATSSRRGPISYNEQFF
D gene: .; V gene: TRBV7-2; J gene: TRBJ2-2; clone size: few; CDR3 DNA: TGTGCCAGCAGCTCCGCCCCGCGAGCGAAAACCGGGGAGCTGTTTTTT; CDR3 protein: CASSSAPRAKTGELFF
D gene: .; V gene: TRBV4-3; J gene: TRBJ2-5; clone size: .; CDR3 DNA: TGCGCCAGCAGCCAAGATAGGTTCAGGGTAGAGACCCAGTACTTC; CDR3 protein: CASSQDRFRVETQYF
D gene: TRBD2; V gene: TRBV7-3; J gene: TRBJ2-1; clone size: once; CDR3 DNA: TGTGCCAGCAGCCCGGGACTAGCGGACTACAATGAGCAGTTCTTC; CDR3 protein: CASSPGLADYNEQFF
D gene: .; V gene: TRBV5-4; J gene: TRBJ2-7; clone size: few; CDR3 DNA: TGTGCCAGCAGCTTGGGGACGGGGAATTCCTACGAGCAGTACTTC; CDR3 protein: CASSLGTGNSYEQYF
D gene: .; V gene: TRBV5-1; J gene: TRBJ2-7; clone size: .; CDR3 DNA: TGCGCCAGCAGCTTGGAGCCCGGGATAACCTACGAGCAGTACTTC; CDR3 protein: CASSLEPGITYEQYF
D gene: .; V gene: TRBV28; J gene: TRBJ2-7; clone size: few; CDR3 DNA: TGTGCCAGCGGGCAGGGCTATACTCCCTACGAGCAGTACTTC; CDR3 protein: CASGQGYTPYEQYF
D gene: .; V gene: TRBV7-9; J gene: TRBJ1-2; clone size: .; CDR3 DNA: TGTGCCAGCAGCTACAGGGATGTCTCTGGCTACACCTTC; CDR3 protein: CASSYRDVSGYTF
D gene: .; V gene: TRBV7-2; J gene: TRBJ1-3; clone size: .; CDR3 DNA: TGTGCCAGCAGCTCTCGCTCTGGAAACACCATATATTTT; CDR3 protein: CASSSRSGNTIYF
D gene: .; V gene: TRBV2; J gene: TRBJ2-5; clone size: .; CDR3 DNA: TGTGCCAGCAGTGTCGAGACAGCGTCTAAAGAGACCCAGTACTTC; CDR3 protein: CASSVETASKETQYF
D gene: TRBD2; V gene: TRBV4-3; J gene: TRBJ2-3; clone size: .; CDR3 DNA: TGCGCCAGCAGCCTTCAAGTAGCGGGGAGCACAGATACGCAGTATTTT; CDR3 protein: CASSLQVAGSTDTQYF
D gene: .; V gene: TRBV2; J gene: TRBJ1-1; clone size: once; CDR3 DNA: TGTGCCAGCAGCCCAGGAACAGGGCGGTACACTGAAGCTTTCTTT; CDR3 protein: CASSPGTGRYTEAFF
D gene: .; V gene: TRBV28; J gene: TRBJ2-7; clone size: .; CDR3 DNA: TGTGCCAGCAGTTTTTCACAGGGGACTAGCTCCTACGAGCAGTACTTC; CDR3 protein: CASSFSQGTSSYEQYF
D gene: .; V gene: TRBV6-5; J gene: TRBJ1-4; clone size: .; CDR3 DNA: TGTGCCAGCAGGGACCCGGGAATCGTGAATGAAAAACTGTTTTTT; CDR3 protein: CASRDPGIVNEKLFF
D gene: .; V gene: TRBV9; J gene: TRBJ2-1; clone size: .; CDR3 DNA: TGTGCCAGCAGCGTAGATCAGGGGAATGAGCAGTTCTTC; CDR3 protein: CASSVDQGNEQFF
D gene: .; V gene: TRBV2; J gene: TRBJ1-1; clone size: .; CDR3 DNA: TGTGCCAGCAGCCAGGGGACTGAAGCTTTCTTT; CDR3 protein: CASSQGTEAFF